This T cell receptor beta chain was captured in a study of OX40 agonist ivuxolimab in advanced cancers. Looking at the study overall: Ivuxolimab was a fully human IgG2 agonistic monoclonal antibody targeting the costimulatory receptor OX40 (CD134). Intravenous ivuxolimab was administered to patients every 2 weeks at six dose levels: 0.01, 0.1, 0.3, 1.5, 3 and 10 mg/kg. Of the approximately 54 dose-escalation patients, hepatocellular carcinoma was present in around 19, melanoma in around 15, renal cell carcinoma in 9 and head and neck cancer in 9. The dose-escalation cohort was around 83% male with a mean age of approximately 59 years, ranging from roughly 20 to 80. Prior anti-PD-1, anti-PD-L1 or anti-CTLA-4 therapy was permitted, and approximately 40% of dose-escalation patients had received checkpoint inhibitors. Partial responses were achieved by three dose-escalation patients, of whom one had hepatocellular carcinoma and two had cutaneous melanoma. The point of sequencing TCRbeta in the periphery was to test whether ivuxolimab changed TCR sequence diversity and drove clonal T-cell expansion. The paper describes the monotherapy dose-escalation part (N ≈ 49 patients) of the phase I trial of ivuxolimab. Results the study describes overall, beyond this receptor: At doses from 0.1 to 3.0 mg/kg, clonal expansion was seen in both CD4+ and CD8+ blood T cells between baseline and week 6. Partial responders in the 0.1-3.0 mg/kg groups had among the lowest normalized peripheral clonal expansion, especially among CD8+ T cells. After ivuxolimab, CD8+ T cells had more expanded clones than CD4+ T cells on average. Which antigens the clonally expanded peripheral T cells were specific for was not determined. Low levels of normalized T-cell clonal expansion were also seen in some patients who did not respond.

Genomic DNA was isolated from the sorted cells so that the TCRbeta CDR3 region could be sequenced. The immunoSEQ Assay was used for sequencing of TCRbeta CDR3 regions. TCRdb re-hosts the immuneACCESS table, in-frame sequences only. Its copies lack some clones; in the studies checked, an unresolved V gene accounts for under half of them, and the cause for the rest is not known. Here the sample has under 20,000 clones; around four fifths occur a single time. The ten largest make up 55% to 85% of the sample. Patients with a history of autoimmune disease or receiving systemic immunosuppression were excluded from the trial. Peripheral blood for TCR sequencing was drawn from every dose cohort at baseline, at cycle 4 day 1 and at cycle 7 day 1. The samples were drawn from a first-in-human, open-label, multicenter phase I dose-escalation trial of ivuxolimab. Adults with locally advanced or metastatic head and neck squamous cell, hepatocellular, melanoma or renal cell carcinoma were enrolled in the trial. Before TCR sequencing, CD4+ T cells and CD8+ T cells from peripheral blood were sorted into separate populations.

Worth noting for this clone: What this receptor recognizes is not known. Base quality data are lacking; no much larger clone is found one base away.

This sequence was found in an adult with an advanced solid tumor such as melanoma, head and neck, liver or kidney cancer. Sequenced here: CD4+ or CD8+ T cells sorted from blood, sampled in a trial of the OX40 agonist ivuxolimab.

The CDR3 reads as follows: CASSQRSGYGYTF. The DNA sequence follows: TGCGCCAGCAGCCAAAGGTCGGGCTATGGCTACACCTTC. Rearrangement joined TRBV4-3 to TRBJ1-2; a confident D gene designation cannot be given. There are 13 amino acids in the CDR3, from cysteine to phenylalanine inclusive. Just the 39-base CDR3 DNA is kept, in frame starting at base 1. The V and J ends are trimmed by 2 bases and 4 bases, leaving 8 bases between them. CDR1 and CDR2, looked up from the germline V gene, are LGHNA and YSLEER.